Presented here are 11 T cell receptor beta chains from one specimen sequenced in a study of T cell responses to AZD1222 COVID-19 vaccine. Sequencing was performed with immunoSEQ multiplex PCR; in TCRdb, only in-frame clones are kept and a portion is missing. Found here are more than 95,000 clones, about 85% of them singletons; the top ten hold almost 4.5%. The specimen comprised peripheral blood, sampled 28 days after the second AZD1222 dose. The receptor set was obtained from an adult who received the AZD1222 COVID-19 vaccine.

In its sample, this clone was seen a few times. The chain uses TRBV3-1 (or the pseudogene TRBV3-2) and TRBJ1-6, with D uncertain. V was trimmed by 3 bases and J by 3 bases, leaving 15 bases between them. CDR1 and CDR2 (germline): LGHDT, YNNKEL (reference sequence). The CDR3 spans 17 residues. The CDR3 loop is CASSHREANYYNSPLHF. The CDR3 nucleotides read TGTGCCAGCAGCCACCGGGAAGCGAATTACTATAATTCACCCCTCCACTTT.

The V gene is TRBV7-9, the J gene TRBJ1-2; 7 positions match TRBD1. Germline loops: CDR1 SEHNR, CDR2 FQNEAQ (reference sequence). The CDR3 is made up of 16 amino acids. The J segment lost 0 bases and the V segment lost 3 bases, leaving 7 bases of the junction unmatched. The chain's CDR3 is CASSLGQIDANYGYTF. CDR3 DNA: TGTGCCAGCAGCTTGGGACAGATTGATGCTAACTATGGCTACACCTTC.

In this sample, this clone turned up once. The rearrangement joins TRBV4-1 to TRBJ2-7; D perhaps matches TRBD1 (7 bases). Germline CDR1 and CDR2: MGHRA and YSYEKL. This CDR3 is built from 14 residues. V was cut by 1 base and J by 4 bases, with 11 bases left in between. This CDR3 reads CASSQAGGQYEQYF. In nucleotides, the CDR3 is TGCGCCAGCAGCCAAGCAGGGGGGCAATACGAGCAGTACTTC.

This clone was detected only a few times. The chain is built from TRBV10-2 and TRBJ2-1; 7 bases are shared with TRBD1. V lost 7 bases to trimming and J lost 4 bases; unmatched junction nucleotides: 10. Per the germline V gene, CDR1 is WSHSY and CDR2 is SAAADI. The CDR3 is 15 amino acids. The CDR3 here is CASTRGGGIYNEQFF. As DNA, the CDR3 is TGCGCCAGCACCAGAGGGGGCGGTATTTACAATGAGCAGTTCTTC.

V is TRBV7-3 and J is TRBJ1-5; no clear D gene. Trimming pared 2 bases from V and 6 bases from J, leaving 8 bases between. The length of the CDR3 is 13 residues. Germline V lookup: CDR1 SGHTA, CDR2 FQGTGA. CDR3 residues: CASSLQFGQPQHF. The CDR3, as DNA: TGTGCCAGCAGCTTACAGTTCGGTCAGCCCCAGCATTTT.

The rearrangement links TRBV28 to TRBJ1-5, with 10 bases fitting TRBD1. V lost 6 bases and J lost 11; bases outside the gene matches: 16. CDR1 is MDHEN, CDR2 SYDVKM, per germline. This CDR3 is built from 16 residues. The CDR3 coding sequence is TGTGCCAGCAGCTCAGCGGACAGGGGGATTGGTAGTACCCAGCATTTT. This gives the protein CASSSADRGIGSTQHF.

The gene calls are TRBV7-7 and TRBJ2-5; the D gene is possibly TRBD1 (5 bases). Germline CDR1 SSHAT, CDR2 FNYEAQ (reference sequence). V was cut by 2 bases and J by 3 bases, with 13 bases left in between. The CDR3 runs to 15 residues. CDR3 in amino acids: CASSLRRGNEETQYF. The DNA for the CDR3 is TGTGCCAGCAGCTTAAGAAGGGGTAACGAAGAGACCCAGTACTTC.

This clone was seen only a few times. The J gene is TRBJ1-5, the V gene TRBV12-3 or TRBV12-4, with D hard to call. Trimming took off 5 bases at V and 3 bases at J, with 8 bases between the two ends. The CDR3 length is 13 residues. The CDR3 protein is CASSDGINQPQHF. CDR3 in DNA: TGTGCCAGCAGTGACGGAATCAATCAGCCCCAGCATTTT.

V gene TRBV19 combines with J gene TRBJ2-5; the match to TRBD2 covers 8 bases. V lost 1 base and J lost 2; bases outside the gene matches: 3. The CDR3 is 15 amino acids. Germline loops: CDR1 LNHDA, CDR2 SQIVND (reference sequence). Here the CDR3 reads CASSIGGLAQETQYF. The CDR3 DNA follows: TGTGCCAGTAGTATAGGCGGACTAGCTCAAGAGACCCAGTACTTC.

J is TRBJ1-1 and V is TRBV27; 9 nucleotides match TRBD1. Germline lookup yields CDR1 MNHEY and CDR2 SMNVEV (reference sequence). V dropped 6 bases and J dropped 0; count of bases not matched to a gene: 5. This CDR3 has 15 amino acids. The CDR3 spells CASSTGGPMNTEAFF. CDR3 in DNA: TGTGCCAGCAGCACAGGGGGCCCTATGAACACTGAAGCTTTCTTT.

This chain connects TRBV3-1 (or the pseudogene TRBV3-2) to TRBJ1-3, with D unresolved. The CDR3 runs 13 residues. Per the germline V gene, CDR1 is LGHDT and CDR2 is YNNKEL (reference sequence). Between the trimmed V and J ends, which lost 4 bases and 4 bases, there was a span of 8 bases. Here the CDR3 reads CASSPSAGNTIYF. CDR3 in DNA: TGTGCCAGCAGCCCATCGGCCGGAAACACCATATATTTT.